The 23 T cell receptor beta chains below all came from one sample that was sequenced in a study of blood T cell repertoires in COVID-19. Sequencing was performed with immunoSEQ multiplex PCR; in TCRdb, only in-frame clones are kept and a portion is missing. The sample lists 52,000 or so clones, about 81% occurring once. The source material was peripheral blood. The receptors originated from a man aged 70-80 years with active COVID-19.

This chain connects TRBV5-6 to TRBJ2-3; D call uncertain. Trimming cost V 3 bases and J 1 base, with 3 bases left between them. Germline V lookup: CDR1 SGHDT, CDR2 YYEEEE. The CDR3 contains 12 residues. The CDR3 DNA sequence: TGTGCCAGCAGCTCTGGCACAGATACGCAGTATTTT. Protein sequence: CASSSGTDTQYF.

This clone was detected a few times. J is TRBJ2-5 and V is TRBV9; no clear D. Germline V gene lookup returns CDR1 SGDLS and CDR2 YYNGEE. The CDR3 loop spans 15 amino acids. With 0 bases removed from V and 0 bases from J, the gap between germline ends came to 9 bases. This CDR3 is CASSVEGAYQETQYF. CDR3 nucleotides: TGTGCCAGCAGCGTAGAAGGAGCGTACCAAGAGACCCAGTACTTC.

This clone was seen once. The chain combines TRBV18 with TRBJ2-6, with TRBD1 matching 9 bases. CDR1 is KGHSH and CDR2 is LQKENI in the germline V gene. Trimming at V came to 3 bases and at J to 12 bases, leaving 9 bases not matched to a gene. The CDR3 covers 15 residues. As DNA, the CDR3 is TGTGCCAGCTCACCTATCCGGGACAGGGACCGCGTCCTGACTTTC. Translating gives CASSPIRDRDRVLTF.

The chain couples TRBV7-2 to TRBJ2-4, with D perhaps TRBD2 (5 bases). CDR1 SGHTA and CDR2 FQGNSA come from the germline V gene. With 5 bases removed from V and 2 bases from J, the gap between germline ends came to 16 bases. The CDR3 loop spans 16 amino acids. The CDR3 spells CASSMTRRGTKNIQYF. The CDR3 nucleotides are TGTGCCAGCAGCATGACCCGACGGGGAACCAAAAACATTCAGTACTTC.

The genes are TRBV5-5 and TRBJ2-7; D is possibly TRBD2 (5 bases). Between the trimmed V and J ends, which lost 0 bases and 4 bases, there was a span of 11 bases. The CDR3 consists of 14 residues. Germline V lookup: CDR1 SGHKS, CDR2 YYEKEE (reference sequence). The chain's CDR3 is CASSLESGIYEQYF. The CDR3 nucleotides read TGTGCCAGCAGCTTGGAGTCGGGGATTTACGAGCAGTACTTC.

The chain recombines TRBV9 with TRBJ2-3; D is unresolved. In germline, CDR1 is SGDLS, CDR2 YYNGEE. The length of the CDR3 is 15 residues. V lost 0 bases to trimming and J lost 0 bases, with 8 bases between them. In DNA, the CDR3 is TGTGCCAGCAGCGTAGGCTCGGTTAGCACAGATACGCAGTATTTT. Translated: CASSVGSVSTDTQYF. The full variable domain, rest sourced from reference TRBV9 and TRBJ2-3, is DSGVTQTPKHLITATGQRVTLRCSPRSGDLSVYWYQQSLDQGLQFLIQYYNGEERAKGNILERFSAQQFPDLHSELNLSSLELGDSALYFCASSVGSVSTDTQYFGPGTRLTVL.

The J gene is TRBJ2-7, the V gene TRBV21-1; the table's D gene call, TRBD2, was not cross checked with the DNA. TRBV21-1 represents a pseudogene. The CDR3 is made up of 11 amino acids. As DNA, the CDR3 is TGTGCCAGCAGCCCTCCCTACGAGCAGTACTTC. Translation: CASSPPYEQYF.

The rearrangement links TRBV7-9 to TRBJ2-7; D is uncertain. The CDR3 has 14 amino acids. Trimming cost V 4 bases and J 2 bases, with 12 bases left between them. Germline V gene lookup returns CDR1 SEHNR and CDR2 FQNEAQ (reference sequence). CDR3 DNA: TGTGCCAGCAGCTCCGACGACATGACCTACGAGCAGTACTTC. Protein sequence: CASSSDDMTYEQYF.

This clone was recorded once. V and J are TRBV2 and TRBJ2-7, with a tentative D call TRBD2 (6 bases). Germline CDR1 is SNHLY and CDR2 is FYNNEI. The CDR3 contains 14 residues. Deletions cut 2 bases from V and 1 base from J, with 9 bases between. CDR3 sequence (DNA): TGTGCCAGCAGTGAAAGGACTAATTCCTACGAGCAGTACTTC. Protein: CASSERTNSYEQYF.

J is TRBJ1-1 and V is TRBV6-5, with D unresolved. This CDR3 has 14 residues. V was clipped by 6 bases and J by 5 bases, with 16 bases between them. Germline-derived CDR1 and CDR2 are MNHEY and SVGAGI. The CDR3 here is CASREGGAVTEAFF. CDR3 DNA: TGTGCCAGCAGAGAGGGAGGCGCCGTTACTGAAGCTTTCTTT.

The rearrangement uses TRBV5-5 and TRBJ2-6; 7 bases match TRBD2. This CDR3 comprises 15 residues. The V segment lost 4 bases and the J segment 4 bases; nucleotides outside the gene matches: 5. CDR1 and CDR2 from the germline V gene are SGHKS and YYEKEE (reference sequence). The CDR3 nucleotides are TGTGCCAGCAGCGGGAGGGGACCGGGGGCCAACGTCCTGACTTTC. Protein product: CASSGRGPGANVLTF.

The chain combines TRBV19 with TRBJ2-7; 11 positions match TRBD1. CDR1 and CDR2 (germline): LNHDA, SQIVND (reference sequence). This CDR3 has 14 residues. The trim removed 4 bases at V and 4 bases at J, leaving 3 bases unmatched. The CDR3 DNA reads TGTGCCAGTAGTAAAGGGACAGGGGGGTACGAGCAGTACTTC. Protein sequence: CASSKGTGGYEQYF. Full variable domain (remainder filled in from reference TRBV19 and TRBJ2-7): DGGITQSPKYLFRKEGQNVTLSCEQNLNHDAMYWYRQDPGQGLRLIYYSQIVNDFQKGDIAEGYSVSREKKESFPLTVTSAQKNPTAFYLCASSKGTGGYEQYFGPGTRLTVT.

The CDR3 region has the DNA TGTGCCAGCAGCTTGGATCGGGGAATCGTATATGGCTACACCTTC. It encodes CASSLDRGIVYGYTF. The chain uses TRBV5-4 and TRBJ1-2, with D unclear. CDR3 length: 15 amino acids. V lost 0 bases and J lost 5, with 14 bases in between. Germline V gives CDR1 SGHNT, CDR2 YYREEE (reference sequence).

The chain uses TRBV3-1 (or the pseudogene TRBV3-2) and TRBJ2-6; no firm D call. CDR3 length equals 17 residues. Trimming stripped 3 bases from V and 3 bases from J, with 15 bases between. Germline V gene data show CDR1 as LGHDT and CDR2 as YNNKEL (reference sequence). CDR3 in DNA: TGTGCCAGCAGCCACACGAGTGCCCTTTATGGGGCCAACGTCCTGACTTTC. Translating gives CASSHTSALYGANVLTF.

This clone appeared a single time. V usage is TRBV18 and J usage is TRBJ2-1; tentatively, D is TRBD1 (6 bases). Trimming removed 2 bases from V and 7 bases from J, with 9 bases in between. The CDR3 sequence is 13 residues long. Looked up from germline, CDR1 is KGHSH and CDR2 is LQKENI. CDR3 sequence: CASSPGGGNEQFF. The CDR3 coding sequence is TGTGCCAGCTCACCAGGGGGCGGGAATGAGCAGTTCTTC.

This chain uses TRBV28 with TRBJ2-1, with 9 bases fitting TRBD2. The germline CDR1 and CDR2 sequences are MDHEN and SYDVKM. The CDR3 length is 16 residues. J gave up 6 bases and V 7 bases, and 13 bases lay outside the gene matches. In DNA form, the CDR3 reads TGTGCCAGCACCGACCTTTGGCGGGAGGGCTCCAATGAGCAGTTCTTC. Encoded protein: CASTDLWREGSNEQFF.

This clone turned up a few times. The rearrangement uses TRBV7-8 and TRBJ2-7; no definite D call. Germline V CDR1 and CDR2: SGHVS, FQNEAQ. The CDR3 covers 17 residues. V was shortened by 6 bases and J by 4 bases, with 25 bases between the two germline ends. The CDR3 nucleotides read TGTGCCAGCAGTTCTATGCCGAGAGGCAGCCGGATTTACGAGCAGTACTTC. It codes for CASSSMPRGSRIYEQYF.

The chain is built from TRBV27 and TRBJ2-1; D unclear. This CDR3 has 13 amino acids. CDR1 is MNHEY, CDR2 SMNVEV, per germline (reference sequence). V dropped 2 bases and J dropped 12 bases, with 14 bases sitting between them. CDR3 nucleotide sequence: TGTGCCAGCAGTTTAGGCCTCTCAGCGAGGCAGTTCTTC. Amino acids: CASSLGLSARQFF.

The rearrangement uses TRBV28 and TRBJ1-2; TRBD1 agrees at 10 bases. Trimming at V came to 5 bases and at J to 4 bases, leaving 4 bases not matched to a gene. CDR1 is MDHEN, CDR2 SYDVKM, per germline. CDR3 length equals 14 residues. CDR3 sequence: CASSTTGGAYGYTF. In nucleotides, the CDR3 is TGTGCCAGCAGTACGACAGGGGGCGCCTATGGCTACACCTTC.

The CDR3 DNA sequence: TGTGCCAGCTCACCAAACGGGGGGCAGACAGATACGCAGTATTTT. Translation: CASSPNGGQTDTQYF. The chain couples TRBV18 to TRBJ2-3; tentatively, D is TRBD2 (7 bases). V lost 2 bases, J lost 3 bases, and 12 bases lay in between. Germline CDR1 and CDR2: KGHSH and LQKENI. The CDR3 loop spans 15 amino acids.

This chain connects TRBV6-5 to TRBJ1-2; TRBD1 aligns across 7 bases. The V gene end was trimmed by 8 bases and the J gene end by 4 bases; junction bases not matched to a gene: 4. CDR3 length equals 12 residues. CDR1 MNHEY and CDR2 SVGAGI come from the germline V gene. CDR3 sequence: CASRDSLYGYTF. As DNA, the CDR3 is TGTGCCAGCCGGGACAGCCTCTATGGCTACACCTTC.

The CDR3 spells CASSQASGSYNEQFF. The DNA for the CDR3 is TGTGCCAGCTCACAGGCTAGCGGGAGTTACAATGAGCAGTTCTTC. The chain uses TRBV18 and TRBJ2-1; 10 bases match TRBD2. The CDR3 loop spans 15 amino acids. Germline values: CDR1 KGHSH, CDR2 LQKENI. The trim removed 4 bases at V and 4 bases at J, leaving 4 bases unmatched.

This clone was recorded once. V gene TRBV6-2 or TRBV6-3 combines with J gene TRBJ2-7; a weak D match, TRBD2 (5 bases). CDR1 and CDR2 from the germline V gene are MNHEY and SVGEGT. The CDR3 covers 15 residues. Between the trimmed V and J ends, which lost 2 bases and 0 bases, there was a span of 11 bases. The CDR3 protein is CASSYGGSISYEQYF. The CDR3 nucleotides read TGTGCCAGCAGTTACGGCGGGTCCATCTCCTACGAGCAGTACTTC.